Each of the 15 T cell receptor beta chains below was sequenced from the same sample in a study of blood T cell repertoires in COVID-19. Here immunoSEQ multiplex PCR was the method, and the copy in TCRdb shows in-frame clones only, minus some. The sample comprises around 250,000 clones, about 88% of which are singletons, and roughly 1.7% rests with the top ten. The sequencing sample was made of PBMCs or T cells enriched from blood (not recorded which). The receptors were gathered from a woman aged 45-65 years who had recovered from COVID-19.

The CDR3 DNA reads TGTGCCACCAGTGATCCGGGTTTAGATACGCAGTATTTT. Protein product: CATSDPGLDTQYF. The rearrangement uses TRBV24-1 and TRBJ2-3; D is unresolved. Per germline, CDR1 KGHDR and CDR2 SFDVKD. The CDR3 loop spans 13 amino acids. The germline V and J ends were trimmed by 3 bases and 5 bases, with 8 bases remaining between them.

A few counts support this clone. The rearrangement links TRBV5-1 to TRBJ1-2, with 8 bases aligning to TRBD1. Germline CDR1 is SGHRS and CDR2 is YFSETQ. CDR3 length: 14 residues. V shed 4 bases, J shed 4 bases, and the junction held 6 bases outside the gene matches. CDR3 DNA: TGCGCCAGCAGCATCGGACAGGGTCTCTATGGCTACACCTTC. This translates into CASSIGQGLYGYTF.

The chain uses TRBV5-5 and TRBJ1-1; no reliable D call. Germline CDR1 is SGHKS and CDR2 is YYEKEE (reference sequence). The CDR3 is 15 residues long. Trimming cost V 0 bases and J 4 bases, with 13 bases left between them. The CDR3 region has the DNA TGTGCCAGCAGCTTGGAGCCAGGAACTTTCACTGAAGCTTTCTTT. Protein sequence: CASSLEPGTFTEAFF.

V usage is TRBV18 and J usage is TRBJ2-3; a weak D match, TRBD2 (6 bases). The CDR3 has 14 residues. Between the trimmed V and J ends, which lost 3 bases and 2 bases, there was a span of 9 bases. Germline loops: CDR1 KGHSH, CDR2 LQKENI. As DNA, the CDR3 is TGTGCCAGCTCACCGGACTATTACACAGATACGCAGTATTTT. This translates into CASSPDYYTDTQYF.

This chain links TRBV29-1 with TRBJ2-5, with 10 bases fitting TRBD2. The CDR3 length is 14 residues. The V segment lost 4 bases and the J segment 4 bases; nucleotides outside the gene matches: 6. Germline CDR1 is SQVTM and CDR2 is ANQGSEA. The CDR3 sequence: CSVGSSGSVETQYF. The CDR3 DNA reads TGCAGCGTTGGATCTAGCGGGAGTGTAGAGACCCAGTACTTC.

In its sample, this clone was seen a few times. This sequence joins TRBV10-3 and TRBJ1-4; D uncertain. The V end was cut by 2 bases, the J end by 3 bases, with 7 bases between. CDR3 length: 14 residues. Germline CDR1 ENHRY, CDR2 SYGVKD. The CDR3 region is CAISERAANEKLFF. In DNA form, the CDR3 reads TGTGCCATCAGTGAGCGTGCGGCTAATGAAAAACTGTTTTTT.

The chain uses TRBV27 and TRBJ2-5; 7 bases agree with TRBD2. The CDR3 consists of 14 residues. Trimming removed 4 bases from V and 4 bases from J; junction bases left unmatched: 6. Per germline, CDR1 MNHEY and CDR2 SMNVEV (reference sequence). CDR3 amino acids: CASSSGLGPETQYF. CDR3 nucleotides: TGTGCCAGCAGTTCCGGACTAGGGCCAGAGACCCAGTACTTC.

The V and J genes are TRBV3-1 (or the pseudogene TRBV3-2) and TRBJ1-2, with unresolved D. This CDR3 has 14 amino acids. Germline V gene data show CDR1 as LGHDT and CDR2 as YNNKEL (reference sequence). Trimming took 5 bases from V and 1 from J, leaving 11 bases between them. The chain's CDR3 is CASSSVGSNYGYTF. CDR3 in DNA: TGTGCCAGCAGCAGCGTTGGCAGTAACTATGGCTACACCTTC.

V gene TRBV18 combines with J gene TRBJ1-2; TRBD1 is a possible D gene (5 bases). Trimming pared 3 bases from V and 8 bases from J, leaving 16 bases between. There are 14 residues in the CDR3. CDR1 and CDR2 (germline): KGHSH, LQKENI. CDR3 amino acids: CASSPIRALKGYTF. The DNA of the CDR3 is TGTGCCAGCTCACCGATCAGGGCTCTCAAAGGCTACACCTTC.

The chain has TRBV7-2 and TRBJ1-6; 9 nucleotides align to TRBD1. The CDR3 sequence is 16 residues long. Losses at the gene ends were 3 bases for V and 10 bases for J; bases not matched to a gene: 10. CDR1 and CDR2 (germline): SGHTA, FQGNSA. The CDR3 region is CASSFYDDRGDSPLHF. CDR3 DNA: TGTGCCAGCAGCTTCTATGATGACAGGGGGGACTCACCCCTCCACTTT.

V and J are TRBV19 and TRBJ2-7; 8 nucleotides line up with TRBD1. J lost 2 bases, V lost 6 bases, and 3 bases had no gene match. This CDR3 spans 13 amino acids. Germline CDR1 and CDR2: LNHDA and SQIVND (reference sequence). CDR3 nucleotide sequence: TGTGCCAGTAGCCGACAGGGGACCTACGAGCAGTACTTC. Protein: CASSRQGTYEQYF.

The V call is TRBV28, the J call TRBJ1-1, with a tentative D call TRBD1 (6 bases). The CDR3 sequence is 13 residues long. Trimming cost V 3 bases and J 4 bases, with 9 bases left between them. Germline V lookup: CDR1 MDHEN, CDR2 SYDVKM. CDR3 sequence (DNA): TGTGCCAGCAGTTTGCAGGGGATCACTGAAGCTTTCTTT. Its translation: CASSLQGITEAFF. The variable domain in full, completed from reference TRBV28 and TRBJ1-1, reads DVKVTQSSRYLVKRTGEKVFLECVQDMDHENMFWYRQDPGLGLRLIYFSYDVKMKEKGDIPEGYSVSREKKERFSLILESASTNQTSMYLCASSLQGITEAFFGQGTRLTVV.

This chain connects TRBV5-1 to TRBJ2-1, with D perhaps TRBD2 (6 bases). Germline CDR1 SGHRS, CDR2 YFSETQ. The V gene lost 0 bases and the J gene lost 0 bases, with 10 bases spanning the gap. The CDR3 covers 16 residues. CDR3 amino acids: CASSLAERVSYNEQFF. In DNA, the CDR3 is TGCGCCAGCAGCTTGGCGGAGCGGGTCTCCTACAATGAGCAGTTCTTC.

This sequence joins TRBV29-1 and TRBJ2-3; D call uncertain. Trimming removed 3 bases at V and 8 bases at J, with 12 bases between. CDR1 is SQVTM and CDR2 is ANQGSEA in the germline V gene. The length of the CDR3 is 12 residues. The CDR3 reads CSVDRVRGTQYF. The CDR3, as DNA: TGCAGCGTTGACCGAGTACGCGGTACGCAGTATTTT.

This chain links TRBV7-2 with TRBJ2-1; 11 nucleotides match TRBD2. Trimming cost V 4 bases and J 8 bases; bases outside gene matches: 10. The germline V gene encodes CDR1 SGHTA and CDR2 FQGNSA. This CDR3 spans 16 amino acids. As DNA, the CDR3 is TGTGCCAGCAGCTATACTAGCGGGAGACAAAGTGATGAGCAGTTCTTC. Its translation is CASSYTSGRQSDEQFF.